Listed below are T cell receptor beta chains from one sample, sequenced in a study of T cell clusters in autoimmune cytopenias. Each CDR3 protein gets one entry in TCRdb, which reprocessed the multiplex PCR reads and gives no DNA. The sample table sets out about 3,100 distinct CDR3 sequences. Material for sequencing was peripheral blood. The origin of the receptors is a human donor with an autoimmune cytopenia or autoimmune hepatitis (not recorded which). CDR3s include the opening cysteine and the closing phenylalanine or tryptophan. Expanded clones get a size class; other rows say once, few or many, or leave the size out.

j_call	clone_size	v_call	cdr3_aa
TRBJ2-2	medium-sized	TRBV12-3/TRBV12-4	CASRIPFRGGANTGELFF
TRBJ1-1	medium-sized	TRBV19	CASAPTVSVTEAFF
TRBJ2-7	-	TRBV4-2	CASSREGTRPGEQYF
TRBJ2-3	medium-sized	TRBV6-1	CASRDLAAVSTDTQYF
TRBJ2-2	medium-sized	TRBV30	CAWSNGQAPNTGELFF
TRBJ2-3	medium-sized	TRBV6-1	CASSPGLATDTQYF
TRBJ2-2	medium-sized	TRBV27	CASSSYGGENTGELFF
TRBJ1-1	-	TRBV27	CASSLSISLANTEAFF
TRBJ1-1	-	TRBV12-3/TRBV12-4	CASSPRGGGPAMNTEAFF
TRBJ2-4	-	TRBV4-3	CASSQNDFWEAKNIQYF
TRBJ1-4	-	TRBV5-1	CASTPQGTNEKLFF
TRBJ1-5	medium-sized	TRBV19	CASSIGRYQPQHF
TRBJ2-7	medium-sized	TRBV6-6	CASSYSVGGAYEQYF
TRBJ1-1	-	TRBV27	CASSPDRGEATTEAFF
TRBJ2-2	-	TRBV25-1	CASSGQGDTGELFF
TRBJ2-3	large	TRBV29-1	CSAARGNTDTQYF
TRBJ2-3	medium-sized	TRBV6-1	CASRRGGSTDTQYF
TRBJ2-1	-	TRBV6-4	CASSAYGLAGGRGHNEQFF
TRBJ2-1	-	TRBV7-2	CASSLGVRDSFYNEQFF
TRBJ1-1	-	TRBV6-2/TRBV6-3	CASSYVAEAFF
TRBJ1-4	medium-sized	TRBV6-5	CASSRSWATNEKLFF
TRBJ1-4	-	TRBV5-5	CASSLGQGYANEKLFF
TRBJ1-5	medium-sized	TRBV12-3/TRBV12-4	CASSSTGTLNQPQHF
TRBJ2-2	medium-sized	TRBV10-3	CAIRMPSSGGDPTGELFF
TRBJ1-3	-	TRBV12-3/TRBV12-4	CASSQRGNTIYF
TRBJ1-3	-	TRBV4-2	CASSQDPRGGWTNTIYF
TRBJ1-1	medium-sized	TRBV6-6	CASSSGGVTEAFF
TRBJ1-6	-	TRBV4-2	CASSLGGGDRPLHF
TRBJ2-6	medium-sized	TRBV4-2	CASSQEPTHSSGANVLTF
TRBJ1-1	-	TRBV5-6	CASSSTSRGRFSEAFF
TRBJ1-1	-	TRBV12-3/TRBV12-4	CASSFREGTEAFF
TRBJ2-7	medium-sized	TRBV12-3/TRBV12-4	CASSLSTGSLFEQYF
TRBJ1-3	-	TRBV4-2	CASSQDAVSGNTIYF
TRBJ2-3	medium-sized	TRBV18	CASSPETRRTDTQYF
TRBJ2-3	-	TRBV5-1	CASSLVPSGGTGTDTQYF
TRBJ1-2	-	TRBV4-2	CASSQEEERGFYGYTF
TRBJ2-1	medium-sized	TRBV6-2/TRBV6-3	CASSPSGDNYNEQFF
TRBJ1-5	medium-sized	TRBV6-5	CASSYSSQTAPQHF